Shown below are 26 T cell receptor beta chains from a single sample sequenced in a study of blood T cell repertoires in COVID-19 (dated by TCRdb to about 2020). The library was produced with the immunoSEQ multiplex PCR assay. The source is immuneACCESS, and TCRdb retained only in-frame sequences with V and J called. Part of the clones is not carried over; for the studies checked, unresolved V genes explain less than half of this, and the remainder is unexplained. Across this sample there are about 130,000 clones, with around 82% seen only once. Together, the top ten hold 44% of the sample. Sequencing was carried out using peripheral blood. The receptors derive from a human donor in a cohort sampled during active COVID-19.

Here the CDR3 reads CASGLQGYTEAFF. The CDR3 DNA reads as TGTGCTAGTGGTTTGCAGGGCTACACTGAAGCTTTCTTT. The chain has TRBV12-5 and TRBJ1-1, with D perhaps TRBD1 (5 bases). Trimming left V 2 bases short and J 3 bases short, with 7 bases between. Germline V lookup: CDR1 LGHNT, CDR2 FRNRAP. The CDR3 consists of 13 residues.

The CDR3 reads CASSARWRHEQFF. Written as DNA, the CDR3 is TGTGCCAGCAGCGCCCGGTGGCGGCATGAGCAGTTCTTC. The V gene is TRBV2, the J gene TRBJ2-1; D uncertain. The V and J ends lost 6 bases and 8 bases respectively, with 14 bases between them. This CDR3 spans 13 amino acids. Germline V gene data show CDR1 as SNHLY and CDR2 as FYNNEI.

This chain uses TRBV7-2 with TRBJ1-2; 12 bases align to TRBD1. The ends lost 5 bases at V and 7 bases at J; junction bases unmatched: 11. The V gene's germline CDR1 is SGHTA and CDR2 FQGNSA. This CDR3 comprises 16 residues. CDR3 DNA sequence: TGTGCCAGCAGCCCCGAAGGGGGACAGGGGGCTGGTGGCTACACCTTC. Translated: CASSPEGGQGAGGYTF.

This clone was detected a few times. This chain links TRBV5-1 with TRBJ1-2, with 10 bases fitting TRBD1. CDR1 is SGHRS and CDR2 is YFSETQ in the germline V gene. This CDR3 spans 13 amino acids. The V and J ends lost 3 bases and 7 bases, in that order; junction bases with no gene match: 3. This chain's CDR3 is CASSSRDRGGYTF. DNA of the CDR3: TGCGCCAGCAGCTCCCGGGACAGGGGTGGCTACACCTTC.

V is TRBV24-1 and J is TRBJ2-5, with D possibly being TRBD2 (6 bases). V was shortened by 3 bases and J by 4 bases, with 11 bases between the two germline ends. The CDR3 has 14 residues. The germline gives CDR1 KGHDR, CDR2 SFDVKD. Here the CDR3 reads CATSDPGLPETQYF. The CDR3 nucleotides are TGTGCCACCAGTGATCCGGGACTCCCAGAGACCCAGTACTTC.

This sequence joins TRBV14 and TRBJ1-2; TRBD1 matches 9 bases. CDR1 and CDR2 from the germline V gene are SGHDN and FVKESK. The trim removed 6 bases at V and 2 bases at J, leaving 10 bases unmatched. The CDR3 runs to 16 residues. The CDR3 bases are TGTGCCAGCAGTCGCGGACAGGGGATGTTAAACTATGGCTACACCTTC. It translates to CASSRGQGMLNYGYTF. Filled out from reference TRBV14 and TRBJ1-2, the complete variable domain reads EAGVTQFPSHSVIEKGQTVTLRCDPISGHDNLYWYRRVMGKEIKFLLHFVKESKQDESGMPNNRFLAERTGGTYSTLKVQPAELEDSGVYFCASSRGQGMLNYGYTFGSGTRLTVV.

The V call is TRBV6-6, the J call TRBJ1-2; unclear D gene. The CDR3 spans 13 residues. V lost 2 bases and J 2 bases, leaving 6 bases between the germline ends. Germline V gene sequence: CDR1 MNHNY, CDR2 SVGAGI (reference sequence). CDR3 nucleotides: TGTGCCAGCAGTTACGTCCAGAACTATGGCTACACCTTC. Its translation is CASSYVQNYGYTF.

The chain links TRBV4-2 to TRBJ1-2; TRBD1 matches 10 bases. V gave up 3 bases and J gave up 4 bases; unmatched junction bases: 11. The germline CDR1 and CDR2 sequences are LGHNA and YNFKEQ. This CDR3 has 17 residues. CDR3 region: CASSQTSRDRGIYGYTF. The CDR3 DNA reads as TGTGCCAGCAGCCAGACTTCCCGGGACAGGGGTATCTATGGCTACACCTTC.

The chain combines TRBV10-3 with TRBJ2-2, with D perhaps matching TRBD1 (5 bases). V was clipped by 9 bases and J by 6 bases, with 11 bases between them. Germline values: CDR1 ENHRY, CDR2 SYGVKD. There are 12 residues in the CDR3. The CDR3 loop reads CAMLRAPGELFF. In nucleotides, the CDR3 is TGTGCCATGCTCAGGGCTCCCGGGGAGCTGTTTTTT.

The chain uses TRBV12-3 or TRBV12-4 and TRBJ2-2; the D is unclear. Trimming cost V 2 bases and J 3 bases, with 4 bases left between them. The CDR3 is made up of 13 amino acids. The CDR3 DNA follows: TGTGCCAGCAGTTTACCGGACACCGGGGAGCTGTTTTTT. This encodes CASSLPDTGELFF.

The rearrangement joins TRBV11-2 to TRBJ1-3; TRBD1 is a possible D gene (6 bases). The CDR3 contains 13 residues. Trimming took off 4 bases at V and 5 bases at J, with 9 bases between the two ends. Looked up from germline, CDR1 is SGHAT and CDR2 is FQNNGV. For the CDR3, the DNA is TGTGCCAGCAGCTGGACAGACAGAAACACCATATATTTT. Translation: CASSWTDRNTIYF.

The chain couples TRBV5-4 to TRBJ1-4; TRBD1 agrees at 8 bases. This CDR3 region has 15 residues. The trim removed 4 bases at V and 2 bases at J, leaving 4 bases unmatched. Germline CDR1 reads SGHNT; CDR2 reads YYREEE (reference sequence). The CDR3 nucleotides read TGTGCCAGCAGCCCGAGACAGGGGACTAATGAAAAACTGTTTTTT. Its protein is CASSPRQGTNEKLFF.

This chain connects TRBV7-6 to TRBJ1-1; tentative D call: TRBD1 (6 bases). Germline-derived CDR1 and CDR2 are SGHVS and FNYEAQ. Trimming shortened V by 5 bases and J by 1 base, and 20 bases separated the two germline ends. The CDR3 runs to 17 residues. The DNA of the CDR3 is TGTGCCAGCAGCCGCAGTTCGTCGGACAGCAAGAACACTGAAGCTTTCTTT. Translating gives CASSRSSSDSKNTEAFF.

This rearrangement joins TRBV7-8 to TRBJ2-5; weak D call: TRBD2 (6 bases). This CDR3 contains 16 residues. Germline CDR1 is SGHVS and CDR2 is FQNEAQ. V gave up 1 base and J gave up 5 bases, with 17 bases separating them. CDR3 in amino acids: CASSLGLGTGSETQYF. The DNA for the CDR3 is TGTGCCAGCAGCTTAGGACTAGGTACGGGGTCGGAGACCCAGTACTTC. The whole variable domain, filled in from reference TRBV7-8 and TRBJ2-5, reads GAGVSQSPRYKVAKRGQDVALRCDPISGHVSLFWYQQALGQGPEFLTYFQNEAQLDKSGLPSDRFFAERPEGSVSTLKIQRTQQEDSAVYLCASSLGLGTGSETQYFGPGTRLLVL.

The chain couples TRBV6-2 or TRBV6-3 to TRBJ2-4, with 7 bases lining up with TRBD1. The CDR3 has 14 amino acids. V lost 2 bases, J lost 7 bases, and 5 bases stayed unmatched. CDR1 and CDR2 (germline): MNHEY, SVGEGT. CDR3: CASSYSAGGNIQYF. CDR3 sequence (DNA): TGTGCCAGCAGTTACAGTGCAGGGGGTAACATTCAGTACTTC.

V gene TRBV19 combines with J gene TRBJ2-1, with 14 bases identical to TRBD2. The V gene end was trimmed by 5 bases and the J gene end by 3 bases; junction bases not matched to a gene: 3. Germline V gene lookup returns CDR1 LNHDA and CDR2 SQIVND (reference sequence). The CDR3 covers 16 residues. The CDR3 DNA is TGTGCCAGTAGTTGGGGGACTAGCGGGAGCTACAATGAGCAGTTCTTC. It translates to CASSWGTSGSYNEQFF.

The chain has TRBV6-6 and TRBJ2-1; 11 nucleotides align to TRBD2. The CDR3 runs to 15 residues. Looked up from germline, CDR1 is MNHNY and CDR2 is SVGAGI (reference sequence). The V and J ends lost 6 bases and 8 bases, in that order; junction bases with no gene match: 9. DNA for the CDR3: TGTGCCAGCAGCCCCTCTAGCGGGGGGACCTATGAGCAGTTCTTC. It encodes CASSPSSGGTYEQFF.

The chain couples TRBV7-8 to TRBJ2-1, with 7 bases aligning to TRBD2. V lost 4 bases, J lost 9 bases, and 6 bases stayed unmatched. The V gene's germline CDR1 is SGHVS and CDR2 FQNEAQ. The CDR3 has 13 amino acids. CDR3 nucleotide sequence: TGTGCCAGCAGCTCTGGACTAGGCGGTGAGCAGTTCTTC. Its translation: CASSSGLGGEQFF.

V is TRBV5-1 and J is TRBJ1-1; tentatively, D is TRBD1 (5 bases). The CDR3 is made up of 15 amino acids. Germline V gives CDR1 SGHRS, CDR2 YFSETQ. Trimming stripped 4 bases from V and 0 bases from J, with 13 bases between. DNA of the CDR3: TGCGCCAGCAGCCCCCGGAGGGACGTGAACACTGAAGCTTTCTTT. It codes for CASSPRRDVNTEAFF.

The chain recombines TRBV6-5 with TRBJ2-1; weak D call: TRBD1 (5 bases). The V end was cut by 0 bases, the J end by 15 bases, with 15 bases between. Per germline, CDR1 MNHEY and CDR2 SVGAGI. The CDR3 is 13 amino acids. The CDR3 DNA follows: TGTGCCAGCAGTTACTCCCCCAGTAACAGGTTGTTCTTC. It is translated as CASSYSPSNRLFF.

The V and J genes are TRBV18 and TRBJ2-5; 11 positions agree with TRBD2. Germline CDR1 is KGHSH and CDR2 is LQKENI. The CDR3 has 17 residues. V dropped 1 base and J dropped 0; count of bases not matched to a gene: 4. CDR3 in amino acids: CASSPQRLAGYQETQYF. For the CDR3, the DNA is TGTGCCAGCTCACCACAACGACTAGCGGGGTACCAAGAGACCCAGTACTTC.

This clone was found a few times. The chain has TRBV7-2 and TRBJ1-5; the D gene is possibly TRBD1 (6 bases). The V gene's germline CDR1 is SGHTA and CDR2 FQGNSA. The CDR3 extends over 15 amino acids. The V end lost 2 bases, the J end lost 0 bases, and 8 bases lay between the germline ends. The DNA for the CDR3 is TGTGCCAGCAGCTTATCAGGGGTTAGCAATCAGCCCCAGCATTTT. As protein: CASSLSGVSNQPQHF. The full variable domain, rest sourced from reference TRBV7-2 and TRBJ1-5, is GAGVSQSPSNKVTEKGKDVELRCDPISGHTALYWYRQSLGQGLEFLIYFQGNSAPDKSGLPSDRFSAERTGGSVSTLTIQRTQQEDSAVYLCASSLSGVSNQPQHFGDGTRLSIL.

The rearrangement joins TRBV7-2 to TRBJ2-7; TRBD2 matches 7 bases. The length of the CDR3 is 13 residues. Trimming took 0 bases from V and 7 from J; bases not matched to a gene: 3. The germline V gene encodes CDR1 SGHTA and CDR2 FQGNSA. The CDR3 bases are TGTGCCAGCAGCTTAGCGGGAGGGAGGGAGCAGTACGTC. This gives the protein CASSLAGGREQYV.

V and J are TRBV19 and TRBJ1-2; 9 bases map to TRBD1. This CDR3 comprises 14 residues. J was trimmed by 1 base and V by 7 bases; bases with no gene match: 4. The germline gives CDR1 LNHDA, CDR2 SQIVND (reference sequence). This chain's CDR3 is CASNTGGGNYGYTF. For the CDR3, the DNA is TGTGCCAGTAATACAGGGGGCGGTAACTATGGCTACACCTTC.

This clone has only one observation. V gene TRBV7-2 combines with J gene TRBJ2-1; 10 bases line up with TRBD1. Germline V gene sequence: CDR1 SGHTA, CDR2 FQGNSA. The ends lost 1 base at V and 6 bases at J; junction bases unmatched: 3. The CDR3 totals 15 residues. Here the CDR3 reads CASSLGDRGGNEQFF. CDR3 DNA: TGTGCCAGCAGCTTAGGGGACAGGGGAGGCAATGAGCAGTTCTTC. Full variable domain (remainder filled in from reference TRBV7-2 and TRBJ2-1): GAGVSQSPSNKVTEKGKDVELRCDPISGHTALYWYRQSLGQGLEFLIYFQGNSAPDKSGLPSDRFSAERTGGSVSTLTIQRTQQEDSAVYLCASSLGDRGGNEQFFGPGTRLTVL.

The chain employs TRBV7-2 and TRBJ2-3; TRBD2 matches 10 bases. The V segment lost 4 bases and the J segment 6 bases; nucleotides outside the gene matches: 10. Germline loops: CDR1 SGHTA, CDR2 FQGNSA. This CDR3 region has 16 residues. The CDR3 nucleotides read TGTGCCAGCAGCTCGTCAGCGGGAGGGCCGGGGGATACGCAGTATTTT. Encoded protein: CASSSSAGGPGDTQYF. Using reference TRBV7-2 and TRBJ2-3 for the parts outside the CDR3, the full variable domain is GAGVSQSPSNKVTEKGKDVELRCDPISGHTALYWYRQSLGQGLEFLIYFQGNSAPDKSGLPSDRFSAERTGGSVSTLTIQRTQQEDSAVYLCASSSSAGGPGDTQYFGPGTRLTVL.